This T cell receptor beta chain was captured in a study of OX40 agonist ivuxolimab in advanced cancers. For the study at large: Intravenous ivuxolimab was administered to patients every 2 weeks at 0.01 to 10 mg/kg. General study results and limits: CD8+ T cells were the subset that, on average, had more expanded clones than CD4+.

About this clone itself: Its antigen is not known.

Sampled blood was obtained at baseline, cycle 4 day 1, and cycle 7 day 1. Data came from immunoSEQ multiplex PCR; TCRdb stores just in-frame clones and leaves some out. Here the sample spans about 46,000 clones, about 88% being singletons. From germline, CDR1 is WNHNN and CDR2 SYGVQD (reference sequence). This CDR3 region has 15 residues. Trimming at V came to 6 bases and at J to 4 bases, leaving 10 bases not matched to a gene. V usage is TRBV10-1 and J usage is TRBJ2-5, with 8 bases fitting TRBD1. The receptor was derived from an adult with an advanced solid tumor such as melanoma, head and neck, liver or kidney cancer. The material sequenced was CD4+ or CD8+ T cells sorted from blood, taken in a trial of the OX40 agonist ivuxolimab. The CDR3 protein is CASSTSRTGRETQYF. The CDR3 nucleotides read TGCGCCAGCAGCACAAGCCGGACAGGGAGAGAGACCCAGTACTTC.